This TCR beta chain was recovered during a study of CD8+CD57+ T cells in acquired aplastic anemia. This clonotype was detected only once. Genomic DNA served as template for TCR beta VDJ and CDR3 profiling. TCRdb re-called the reads through MiXCR, storing one row per CDR3 protein. This table has roughly 200,000 distinct CDR3 sequences, over 55% appearing once. The CDR3 extends over 15 amino acids. CDR1 is SGHDN, CDR2 FVKESK, per germline. Trimming shortened V by 0 bases and J by 0 bases, and 8 bases separated the two germline ends. The sample consisted of sorted CD4+, CD8+, or CD8+CD57+ T cells (not recorded which) from PBMCs. The chain links TRBV14 to TRBJ1-2; D not resolved. This TCR was recovered from a human donor in good health. The CDR3 loop reads CASSQDGETNYGYTF. CDR3 DNA: TGTGCCAGCAGCCAAGACGGGGAGACTAACTATGGCTACACCTTC.